This TCR beta chain was identified during a study of response to subunit inactivated influenza vaccine (dated by TCRdb to the late 2010s). For the wider study: The study used deep quantitative T cell receptor repertoire profiling to track responses to a trivalent subunit inactivated influenza vaccine. The investigation overall reported the following: The authors suggested that each seasonal influenza vaccination may recruit only a limited number of new T cells.

Libraries were made using RT-PCR. Instrument on record: Illumina HiSeq 2500. TCRdb itself trimmed the public reads at Q25 with fastp, ran MiXCR and retained productive beta chains. Here each entry gathers all rows of one CDR3 protein and keeps the most common genes and DNA. Present in this sample are around 750,000 distinct CDR3 sequences, over 20% of which were seen just once. The ten largest clones take up roughly 10% of the sample. This clonotype was picked up a small number of times. The specificity of this receptor is unknown. No clone much larger than this one lies a single base away; base qualities are absent. The germline V gene (reference sequence) supplies CDR1 SEHNR and CDR2 FQNEAQ. The CDR3, from cysteine to phenylalanine, totals 13 residues. Left in the record is the CDR3 DNA by itself, 39 bases read in frame from the first base. Trimming at the junction amounts to 4 bases on V and 3 bases on J, and the germline ends lie 9 bases apart.

This receptor was taken from a man in his fifties who received an inactivated influenza vaccine. Donor details come from another sample of the same person, matched by shared clones. Source: PBMCs from blood, taken less than 6 days after vaccination. This chain joins TRBV7-9 to TRBJ1-2; a confident D gene designation cannot be given. The CDR3 region: CASSSDSDYGYTF. The DNA reads TGTGCCAGCAGCTCGGATTCCGACTATGGCTACACCTTC.